The present T cell receptor (beta chain) was sequenced within a study of shared clonotypes between healthy human individuals. A split of CD4+ cells into CD45RA+ naive and CD45RA-negative memory subsets was performed. The CDR3 sequence is 15 residues long. V was trimmed by 0 bases and J by 10 bases, leaving 17 bases between them. Germline CDR1 is SGHAT and CDR2 is FQNNGV. Assay: immunoSEQ multiplex PCR; the TCRdb copy retains only in-frame clones and omits some. The table lists millions of clones, approximately 95% of them singletons. The TCR sequence derives from a man in his late teens or twenties in good health. Some clones in this sample may be carry-over from other donors' samples. This chain connects TRBV11-2 to TRBJ2-3; possible D gene TRBD1, 6 bases. The sample taken for sequencing was naive CD4+ T cells from PBMCs. Stated subset: CD45RA+ positively selected. Here the CDR3 reads CASSLELVTGGAQYF. Here the CDR3 DNA reads TGTGCCAGCAGCTTAGAATTAGTGACAGGCGGAGCGCAGTATTTT.